This record concerns one T cell receptor beta chain sequence. Germline-derived CDR1 and CDR2 are SGHRS and YFSETQ. Trimming cost V 3 bases and J 4 bases, with 7 bases left between them. The CDR3 is 12 amino acids. The data originate from a study of blood T cell repertoires in COVID-19. Methods used by the authors: Nucleated cell number was recorded as an estimate derived from reference gene primer amplification. Measured with immunoSEQ multiplex PCR; TCRdb has only the in-frame clones, and not every one. V and J calls and clone size come straight from that table; D and trimming were deduced from the DNA. Among about 200,000 clones listed, 80% were seen once.

The V gene is TRBV5-1, the J gene TRBJ1-2; D is unclear. Sequencing was performed on peripheral blood. The TCR comes from a woman in her seventies with acute or convalescent COVID-19. The DNA of the CDR3 is TGCGCCAGCAGCTCGGGGTTCTATGGCTACACCTTC. It specifies CASSSGFYGYTF.